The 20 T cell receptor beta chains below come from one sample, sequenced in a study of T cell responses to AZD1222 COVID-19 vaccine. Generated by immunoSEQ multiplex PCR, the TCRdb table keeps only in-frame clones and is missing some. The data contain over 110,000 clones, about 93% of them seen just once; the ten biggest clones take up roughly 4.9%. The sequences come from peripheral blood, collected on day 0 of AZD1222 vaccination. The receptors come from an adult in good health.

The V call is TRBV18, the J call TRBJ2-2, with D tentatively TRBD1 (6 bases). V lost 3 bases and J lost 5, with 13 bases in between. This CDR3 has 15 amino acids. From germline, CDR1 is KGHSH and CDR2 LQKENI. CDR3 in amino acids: CASSPPGQITGELFF. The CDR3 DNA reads TGTGCCAGCTCACCGCCGGGACAAATTACCGGGGAGCTGTTTTTT.

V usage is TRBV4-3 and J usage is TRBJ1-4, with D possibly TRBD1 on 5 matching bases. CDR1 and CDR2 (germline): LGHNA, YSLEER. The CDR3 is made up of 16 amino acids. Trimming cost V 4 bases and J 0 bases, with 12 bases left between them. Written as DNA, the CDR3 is TGCGCCAGCAGCCGGGGCAGGGATGCAACTAATGAAAAACTGTTTTTT. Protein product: CASSRGRDATNEKLFF.

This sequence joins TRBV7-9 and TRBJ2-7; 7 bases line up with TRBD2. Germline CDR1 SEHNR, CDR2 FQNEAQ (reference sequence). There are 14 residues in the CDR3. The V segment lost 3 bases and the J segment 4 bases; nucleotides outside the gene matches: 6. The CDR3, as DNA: TGTGCCAGCAGCTTTGCGGGAGTAGGGTACGAGCAGTACTTC. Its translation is CASSFAGVGYEQYF.

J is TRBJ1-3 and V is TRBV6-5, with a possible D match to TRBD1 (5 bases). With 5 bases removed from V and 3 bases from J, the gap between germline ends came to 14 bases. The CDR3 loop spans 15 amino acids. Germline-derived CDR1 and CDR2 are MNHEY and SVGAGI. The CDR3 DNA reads TGTGCCAGCAGTCAGCAGGTGGGGGTTGGAAACACCATATATTTT. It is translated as CASSQQVGVGNTIYF.

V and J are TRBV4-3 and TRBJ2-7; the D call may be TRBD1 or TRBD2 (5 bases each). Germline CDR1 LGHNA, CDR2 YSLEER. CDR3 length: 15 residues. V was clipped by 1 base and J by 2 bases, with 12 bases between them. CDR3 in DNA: TGCGCCAGCAGCCAAGTGGTAGAGGGGCCCTACGAGCAGTACTTC. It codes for CASSQVVEGPYEQYF.

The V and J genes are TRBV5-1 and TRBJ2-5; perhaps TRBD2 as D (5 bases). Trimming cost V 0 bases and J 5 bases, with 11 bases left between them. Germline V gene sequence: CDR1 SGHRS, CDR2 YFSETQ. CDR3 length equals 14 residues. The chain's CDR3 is CASSLGLSPETQYF. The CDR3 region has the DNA TGCGCCAGCAGCTTGGGACTATCTCCCGAGACCCAGTACTTC.

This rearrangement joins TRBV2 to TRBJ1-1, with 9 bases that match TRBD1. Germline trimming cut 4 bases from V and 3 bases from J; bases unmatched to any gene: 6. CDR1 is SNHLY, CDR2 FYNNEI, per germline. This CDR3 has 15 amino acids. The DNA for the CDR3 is TGTGCCAGCAGTGGAATATGGACAGGGGACACTGAAGCTTTCTTT. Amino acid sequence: CASSGIWTGDTEAFF.

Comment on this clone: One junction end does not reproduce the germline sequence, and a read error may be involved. The CDR3 DNA is TGTGCCAGCAGTGACTCCGGGGGCTACGAGCAGTACTTC. It translates to CASSDSGGYEQYF. The gene calls are TRBV6-2 or TRBV6-3 and TRBJ2-7; D possibly corresponds to TRBD2 (6 bases). This CDR3 has 13 residues. Germline CDR1 reads MNHEY; CDR2 reads SVGEGT.

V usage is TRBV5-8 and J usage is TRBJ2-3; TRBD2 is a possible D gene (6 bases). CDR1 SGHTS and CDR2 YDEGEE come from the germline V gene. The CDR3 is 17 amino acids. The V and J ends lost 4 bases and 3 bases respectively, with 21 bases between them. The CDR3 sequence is CASSNLRWTTRTDTQYF. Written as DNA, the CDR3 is TGTGCCAGCAGCAACCTCCGATGGACTACCAGGACAGATACGCAGTATTTT.

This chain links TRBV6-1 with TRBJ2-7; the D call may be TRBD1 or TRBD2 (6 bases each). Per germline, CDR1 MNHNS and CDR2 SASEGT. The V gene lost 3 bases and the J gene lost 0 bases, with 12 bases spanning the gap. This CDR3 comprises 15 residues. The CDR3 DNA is TGTGCCAGCAGTGACCGACTAGGGGGCTCCTACGAGCAGTACTTC. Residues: CASSDRLGGSYEQYF.

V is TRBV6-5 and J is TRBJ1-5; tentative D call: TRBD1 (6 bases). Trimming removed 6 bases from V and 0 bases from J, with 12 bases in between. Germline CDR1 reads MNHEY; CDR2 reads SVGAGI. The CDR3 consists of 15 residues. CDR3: CASRTQGISNQPQHF. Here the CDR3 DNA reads TGTGCCAGCAGGACACAGGGAATTAGCAATCAGCCCCAGCATTTT.

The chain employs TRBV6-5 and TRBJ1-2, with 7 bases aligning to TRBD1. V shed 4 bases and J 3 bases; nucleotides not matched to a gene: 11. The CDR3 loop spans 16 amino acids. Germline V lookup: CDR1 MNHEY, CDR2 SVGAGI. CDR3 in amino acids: CASSFTGTGDHYGYTF. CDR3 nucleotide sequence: TGTGCCAGCAGTTTTACCGGAACAGGGGATCACTATGGCTACACCTTC.

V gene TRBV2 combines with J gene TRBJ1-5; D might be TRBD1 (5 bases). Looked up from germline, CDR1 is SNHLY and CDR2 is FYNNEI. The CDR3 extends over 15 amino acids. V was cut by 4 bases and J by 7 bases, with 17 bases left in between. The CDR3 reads CASSAGPRPGQPQHF. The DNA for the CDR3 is TGTGCCAGCAGTGCGGGACCGCGTCCTGGGCAGCCCCAGCATTTT.

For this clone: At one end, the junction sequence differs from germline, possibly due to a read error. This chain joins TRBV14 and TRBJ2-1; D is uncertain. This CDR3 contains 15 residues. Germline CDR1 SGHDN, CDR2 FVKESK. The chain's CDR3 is CASSQGRARTNEQFF. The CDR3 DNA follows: TGTGCCAGCAGTCAAGGTCGAGCCAGGACCAATGAGCAGTTCTTC.

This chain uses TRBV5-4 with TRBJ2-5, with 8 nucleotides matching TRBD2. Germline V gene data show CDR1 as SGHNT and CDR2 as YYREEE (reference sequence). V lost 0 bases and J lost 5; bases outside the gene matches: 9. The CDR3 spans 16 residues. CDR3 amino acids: CASSLVLADLRETQYF. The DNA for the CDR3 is TGTGCCAGCAGCTTGGTACTAGCGGACCTAAGGGAGACCCAGTACTTC.

CDR3 bases: TGCGCCAGCAGCTTAGTAGGACAGTCTGAAGCTTTCTTT. It encodes CASSLVGQSEAFF. The genes are TRBV5-1 and TRBJ1-1; tentative D call: TRBD1 (6 bases). V was clipped by 2 bases and J by 6 bases, with 11 bases between them. This CDR3 is built from 13 residues. CDR1 SGHRS and CDR2 YFSETQ come from the germline V gene.

The CDR3 reads CASSFFRGGEQYF. The CDR3 DNA follows: TGTGCCAGCAGTTTTTTCAGGGGAGGCGAGCAGTACTTC. The V and J genes are TRBV12-3 or TRBV12-4 and TRBJ2-7; D is possibly TRBD1 or TRBD2 (6 bases each). The CDR3 covers 13 residues. The germline V and J ends were trimmed by 3 bases and 6 bases, with 12 bases remaining between them.

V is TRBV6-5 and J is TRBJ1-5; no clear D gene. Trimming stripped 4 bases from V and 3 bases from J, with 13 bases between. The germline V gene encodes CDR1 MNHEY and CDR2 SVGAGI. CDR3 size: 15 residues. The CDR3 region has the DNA TGTGCCAGCAGTTTGTCCACGGGCTTCAATCAGCCCCAGCATTTT. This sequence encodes CASSLSTGFNQPQHF.

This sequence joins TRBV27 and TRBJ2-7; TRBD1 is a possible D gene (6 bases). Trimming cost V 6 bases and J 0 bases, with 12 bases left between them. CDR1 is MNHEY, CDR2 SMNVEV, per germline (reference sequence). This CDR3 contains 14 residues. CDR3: CASRPLGGSYEQYF. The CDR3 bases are TGTGCCAGCAGACCCCTAGGGGGCTCCTACGAGCAGTACTTC.

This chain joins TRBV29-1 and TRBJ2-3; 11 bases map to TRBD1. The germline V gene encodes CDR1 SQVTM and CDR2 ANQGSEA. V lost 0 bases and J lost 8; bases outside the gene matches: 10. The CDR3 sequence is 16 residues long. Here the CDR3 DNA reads TGCAGCGTTGAAGAGTTTTCGGGACAGGGGGAAGTTACGCAGTATTTT. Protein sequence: CSVEEFSGQGEVTQYF.